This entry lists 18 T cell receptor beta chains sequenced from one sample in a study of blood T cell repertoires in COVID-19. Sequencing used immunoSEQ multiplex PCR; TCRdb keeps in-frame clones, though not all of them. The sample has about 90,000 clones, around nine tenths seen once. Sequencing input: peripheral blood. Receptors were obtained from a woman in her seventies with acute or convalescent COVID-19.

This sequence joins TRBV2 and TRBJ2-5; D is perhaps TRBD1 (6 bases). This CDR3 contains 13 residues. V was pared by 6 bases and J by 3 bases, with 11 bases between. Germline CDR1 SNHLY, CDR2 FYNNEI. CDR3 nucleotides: TGTGCCAGCAGATCCGGACAGAAAGAGACCCAGTACTTC. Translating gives CASRSGQKETQYF.

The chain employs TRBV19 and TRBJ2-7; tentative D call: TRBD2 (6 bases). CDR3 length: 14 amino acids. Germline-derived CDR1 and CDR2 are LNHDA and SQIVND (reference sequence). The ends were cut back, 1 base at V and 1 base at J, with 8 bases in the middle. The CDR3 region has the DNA TGTGCCAGTAGTATAGCGGGAGCTTCCTACGAGCAGTACTTC. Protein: CASSIAGASYEQYF. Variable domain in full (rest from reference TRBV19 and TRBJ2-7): DGGITQSPKYLFRKEGQNVTLSCEQNLNHDAMYWYRQDPGQGLRLIYYSQIVNDFQKGDIAEGYSVSREKKESFPLTVTSAQKNPTAFYLCASSIAGASYEQYFGPGTRLTVT.

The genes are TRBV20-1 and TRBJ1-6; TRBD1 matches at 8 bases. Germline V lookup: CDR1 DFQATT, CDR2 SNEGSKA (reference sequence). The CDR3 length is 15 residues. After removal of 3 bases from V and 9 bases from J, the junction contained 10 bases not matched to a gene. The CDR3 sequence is CSASFVGQGGSPLHF. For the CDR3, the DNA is TGCAGTGCTAGTTTCGTCGGACAGGGAGGTTCACCCCTCCACTTT.

Here the CDR3 reads CASSANIGQTNGYTF. The CDR3 DNA sequence: TGTGCCAGCAGTGCGAATATAGGACAGACGAATGGCTACACCTTC. The J gene is TRBJ1-2, the V gene TRBV25-1; D perhaps matches TRBD1 (6 bases). CDR3 length: 15 residues. Trimming took 4 bases from V and 6 from J, leaving 18 bases between them. Germline CDR1 reads MGHDK; CDR2 reads SYGVNS.

The CDR3 DNA follows: TGTGCCAGCAGCGCGTTCACTTTGGGACAGACCTACGAGCAGTACTTC. It specifies CASSAFTLGQTYEQYF. The V call is TRBV7-9, the J call TRBJ2-7; 7 bases agree with TRBD1. V lost 5 bases, J lost 2 bases, and 12 bases stayed unmatched. In germline, CDR1 is SEHNR, CDR2 FQNEAQ (reference sequence). The CDR3 runs 16 residues.

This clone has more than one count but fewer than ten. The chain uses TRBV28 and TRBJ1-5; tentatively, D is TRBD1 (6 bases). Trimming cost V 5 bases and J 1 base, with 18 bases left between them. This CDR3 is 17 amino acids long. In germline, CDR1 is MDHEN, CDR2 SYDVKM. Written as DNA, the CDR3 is TGTGCCAGCAGTCTTGGCGGGGGGCAAGGGAGCAATCAGCCCCAGCATTTT. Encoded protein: CASSLGGGQGSNQPQHF.

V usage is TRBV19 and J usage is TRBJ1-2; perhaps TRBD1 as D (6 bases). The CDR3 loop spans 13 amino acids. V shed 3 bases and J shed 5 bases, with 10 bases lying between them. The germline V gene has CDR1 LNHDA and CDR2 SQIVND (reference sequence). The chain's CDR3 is CASSIGQGYGYTF. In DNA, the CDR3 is TGTGCCAGTAGTATCGGCCAGGGGTATGGCTACACCTTC.

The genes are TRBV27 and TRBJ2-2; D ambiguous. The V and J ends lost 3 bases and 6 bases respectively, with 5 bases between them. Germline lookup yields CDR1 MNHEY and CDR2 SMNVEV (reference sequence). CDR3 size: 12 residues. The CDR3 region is CASSFRAGELFF. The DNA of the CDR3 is TGTGCCAGCAGTTTTCGGGCCGGGGAGCTGTTTTTT.

The CDR3 coding sequence is TGTGCCACCAGTCTCGGGAACACTGAAGCTTTCTTT. It specifies CATSLGNTEAFF. This chain uses TRBV24-1 with TRBJ1-1; unclear D gene. Looked up from germline, CDR1 is KGHDR and CDR2 is SFDVKD. CDR3 length equals 12 residues. Trimming removed 6 bases at V and 1 base at J, with 5 bases between.

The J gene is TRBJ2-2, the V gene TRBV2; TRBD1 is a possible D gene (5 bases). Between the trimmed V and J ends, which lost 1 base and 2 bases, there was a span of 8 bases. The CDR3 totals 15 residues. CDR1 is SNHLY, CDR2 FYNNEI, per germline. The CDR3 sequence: CASSEGQGNTGELFF. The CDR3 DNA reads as TGTGCCAGCAGTGAAGGCCAGGGTAACACCGGGGAGCTGTTTTTT.

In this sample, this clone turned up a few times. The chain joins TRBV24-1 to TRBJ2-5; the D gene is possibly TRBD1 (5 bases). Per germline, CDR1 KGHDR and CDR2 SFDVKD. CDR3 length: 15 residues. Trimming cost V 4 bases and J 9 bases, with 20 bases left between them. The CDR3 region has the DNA TGTGCCACCAGTGACCCCTCGGCAGGGCGGTCGGCCCAGTACTTC. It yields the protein CATSDPSAGRSAQYF.

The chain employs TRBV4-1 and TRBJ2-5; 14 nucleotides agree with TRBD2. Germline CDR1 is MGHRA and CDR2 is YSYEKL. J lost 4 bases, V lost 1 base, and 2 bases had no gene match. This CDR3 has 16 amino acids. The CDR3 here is CASSQGLAGGRETQYF. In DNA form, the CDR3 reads TGCGCCAGCAGCCAAGGACTAGCGGGGGGGCGAGAGACCCAGTACTTC.

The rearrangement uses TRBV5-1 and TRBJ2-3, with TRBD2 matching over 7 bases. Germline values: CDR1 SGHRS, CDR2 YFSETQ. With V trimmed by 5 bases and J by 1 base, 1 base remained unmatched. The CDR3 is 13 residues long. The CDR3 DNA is TGCGCCAGCAGAACTAGCGGCACAGATACGCAGTATTTT. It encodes CASRTSGTDTQYF.

CDR3 nucleotide sequence: TGCGCCAGCAGCTGGGACGGTCTTTCAGGGGGTACCGTGAACACTGAAGCTTTCTTT. Protein sequence: CASSWDGLSGGTVNTEAFF. The gene calls are TRBV5-1 and TRBJ1-1, with 7 bases identical to TRBD1. The V and J ends lost 3 bases and 0 bases, in that order; junction bases with no gene match: 17. This CDR3 is built from 19 residues. CDR1 and CDR2 from the germline V gene are SGHRS and YFSETQ.

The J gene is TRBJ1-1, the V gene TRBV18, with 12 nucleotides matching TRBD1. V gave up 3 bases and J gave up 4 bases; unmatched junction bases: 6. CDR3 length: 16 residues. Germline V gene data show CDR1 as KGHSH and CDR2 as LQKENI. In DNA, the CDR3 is TGTGCCAGCTCACCGGGACAGGGGGCTTTGGGCACTGAAGCTTTCTTT. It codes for CASSPGQGALGTEAFF.

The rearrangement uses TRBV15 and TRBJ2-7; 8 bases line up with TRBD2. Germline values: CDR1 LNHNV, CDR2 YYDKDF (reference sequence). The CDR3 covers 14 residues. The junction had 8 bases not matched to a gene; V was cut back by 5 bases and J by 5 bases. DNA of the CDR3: TGTGCCACCAGCGACGGGAGGGTCCACCACGAGCAGTACTTC. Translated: CATSDGRVHHEQYF.

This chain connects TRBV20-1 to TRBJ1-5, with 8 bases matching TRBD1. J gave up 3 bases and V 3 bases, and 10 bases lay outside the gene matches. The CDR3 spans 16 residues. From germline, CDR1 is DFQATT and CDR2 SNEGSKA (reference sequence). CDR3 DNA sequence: TGCAGTGCTAGTAGCGGGACAGGAGGTTACAATCAGCCCCAGCATTTT. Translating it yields CSASSGTGGYNQPQHF.

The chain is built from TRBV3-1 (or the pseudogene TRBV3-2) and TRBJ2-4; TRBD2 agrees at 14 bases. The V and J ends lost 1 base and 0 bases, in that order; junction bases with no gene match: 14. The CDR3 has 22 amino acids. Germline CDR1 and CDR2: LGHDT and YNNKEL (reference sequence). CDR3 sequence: CASSQAPGGGLAGVRAKNIQYF. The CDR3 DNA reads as TGTGCCAGCAGCCAAGCCCCAGGGGGGGGACTAGCGGGAGTTCGAGCCAAAAACATTCAGTACTTC.